Listed here is a single T cell receptor (beta chain). The antigen is undetermined. The sample belongs to a study of cytomegalovirus exposure and HLA in healthy donors. Study as a whole: An early data release held approximately 85 million unique TCRs from HLA-typed donors.

Study observations and caveats: A classifier reportedly called cytomegalovirus status with high sensitivity and specificity.

The primer mix had 60 Vbeta and 13 Jbeta primers. The method was immunoSEQ multiplex PCR; TCRdb's version includes in-frame clones alone and lacks a portion of them. Of some 95,000 clones listed, around 84% are singletons. Specimen: PBMCs. The clonotype was recovered from a middle-aged woman in good health and CMV-seropositive.

CDR3 sequence: CASSPPSAGGTYEQYF. The CDR3 region has the DNA TGTGCCAGCTCACCACCTTCTGCGGGAGGGACCTACGAGCAGTACTTC. The rearrangement links TRBV18 to TRBJ2-7, with 9 positions matching TRBD2. Germline CDR1 is KGHSH and CDR2 is LQKENI. The V segment lost 0 bases and the J segment 2 bases; nucleotides outside the gene matches: 5. The CDR3 has 16 residues.